This T cell receptor beta chain stems from a study of T cells in localized non-small cell lung cancer. Measured with immunoSEQ multiplex PCR; TCRdb has only the in-frame clones, and not every one. The sample holds roughly 40,000 clones; around 87% are singletons and the top ten take 3.5%. General observations from the study: Among blood samples, higher T cell density accompanied longer overall survival.

A remark on this clone: Its cognate antigen is unknown.

The clonotype was recovered from a man aged 18 to 49 with stage I lung adenocarcinoma. The sample here was peripheral blood, taken before any cancer treatment.

As DNA, the CDR3 is TGTGCCAGCAGCTTAGAAGGGTCCACTGAAGCTTTCTTT. Its translation is CASSLEGSTEAFF. This chain uses TRBV11-1 with TRBJ1-1; no clear D. The CDR3 consists of 13 residues. The germline V and J ends were trimmed by 1 base and 4 bases, with 7 bases remaining between them. Germline assignment: CDR1 SGHAT and CDR2 FQDESV (reference sequence).